Each of the 9 T cell receptor beta chains below was sequenced from the same sample in a study of T cell responses to AZD1222 COVID-19 vaccine. TCRdb's table, derived via immunoSEQ multiplex PCR, lists solely in-frame clones and lacks some. Altogether about 100,000 clones are present, around 87% being singletons, with the ten largest covering about a tenth. Sequences were derived from peripheral blood, sampled 28 days after the second AZD1222 dose. The receptor set was obtained from an adult who received the AZD1222 COVID-19 vaccine.

The V and J genes are TRBV6-5 and TRBJ2-1, with TRBD2 identical over 11 bases. The CDR3 covers 16 residues. The germline V gene encodes CDR1 MNHEY and CDR2 SVGAGI. Germline trimming cut 0 bases from V and 6 bases from J; bases unmatched to any gene: 4. The CDR3 is CASSYSLAGALNEQFF. CDR3 bases: TGTGCCAGCAGTTACTCACTAGCGGGGGCCCTCAATGAGCAGTTCTTC.

This clone was seen more than once but under ten times. CDR3: CASRESRDNQPQHF. The CDR3 DNA follows: TGTGCCAGCAGAGAGTCGAGAGACAATCAGCCCCAGCATTTT. The chain links TRBV2 to TRBJ1-5; D ambiguous. The CDR3 totals 14 residues. The germline CDR1 and CDR2 sequences are SNHLY and FYNNEI. Trimming removed 6 bases at V and 3 bases at J, with 12 bases between.

The gene calls are TRBV3-1 (or the pseudogene TRBV3-2) and TRBJ2-2; 7 bases fit TRBD2. Germline trimming cut 3 bases from V and 4 bases from J; bases unmatched to any gene: 2. The CDR3 consists of 14 residues. In germline, CDR1 is LGHDT, CDR2 YNNKEL (reference sequence). The CDR3, as DNA: TGTGCCAGCAGCCAGGGGAGGGTCACCGGGGAGCTGTTTTTT. Its protein product is CASSQGRVTGELFF.

V usage is TRBV7-3 and J usage is TRBJ2-1; no firm D call. Trimming cost V 0 bases and J 9 bases, with 15 bases left between them. In germline, CDR1 is SGHTA, CDR2 FQGTGA. The CDR3 is 15 amino acids. For the CDR3, the DNA is TGTGCCAGCAGCTTAACGAAGGCAGGCTGGAGTGAGCAGTTCTTC. This gives the protein CASSLTKAGWSEQFF. Filled out from reference TRBV7-3 and TRBJ2-1, the complete variable domain reads GAGVSQTPSNKVTEKGKYVELRCDPISGHTALYWYRQSLGQGPEFLIYFQGTGAADDSGLPNDRFFAVRPEGSVSTLKIQRTERGDSAVYLCASSLTKAGWSEQFFGPGTRLTVL.

The genes are TRBV19 and TRBJ1-2; no clear D gene. Per the germline V gene, CDR1 is LNHDA and CDR2 is SQIVND (reference sequence). The V end lost 6 bases, the J end lost 8 bases, and 13 bases lay between the germline ends. The CDR3 runs 12 residues. Written as DNA, the CDR3 is TGTGCCAGTAGCTCCCTCCCGTTGGGCTACACCTTC. It is translated as CASSSLPLGYTF.

The chain joins TRBV28 to TRBJ2-1; weak D call: TRBD2 (5 bases). Germline lookup yields CDR1 MDHEN and CDR2 SYDVKM. Trimming took 6 bases from V and 8 from J, leaving 26 bases between them. CDR3 length: 17 residues. In DNA form, the CDR3 reads TGTGCCAGCAGCTCTCCCGACGGGCGAGGGTTCTGGGATGAGCAGTTCTTC. It translates to CASSSPDGRGFWDEQFF.

The rearrangement uses TRBV7-2 and TRBJ2-3; 7 bases fit TRBD2. This CDR3 region has 14 residues. Unmatched junction bases numbered 8, after V lost 2 bases and J lost 9 bases. Germline V lookup: CDR1 SGHTA, CDR2 FQGNSA. The DNA of the CDR3 is TGTGCCAGCAGCTTACGATGGGACTATACCACGCAGTATTTT. It codes for CASSLRWDYTTQYF.

The J gene is TRBJ2-7, the V gene TRBV7-8; tentative D call: TRBD1 (6 bases). Germline CDR1 is SGHVS and CDR2 is FQNEAQ. The CDR3 covers 11 residues. V lost 2 bases and J 13 bases, leaving 12 bases between the germline ends. The CDR3 here is CASSLTTGPYF. CDR3 in DNA: TGTGCCAGCAGCTTAACAACAGGGCCCTACTTC.

The count of this clone is one. The rearrangement links TRBV29-1 to TRBJ2-7, with D perhaps given as TRBD1 or TRBD2 (6 bases each). The CDR3 is 13 amino acids. V lost 5 bases to trimming and J lost 4 bases, with 15 bases between them. CDR1 is SQVTM, CDR2 ANQGSEA, per germline. DNA of the CDR3: TGCAGCGTTTCACGCGGGACACAGTACGAGCAGTACTTC. Its protein is CSVSRGTQYEQYF.